Following are 20 T cell receptor beta chains from one sample sequenced in a study of T cell repertoires in cytomegalovirus infection. TCRdb analysed the reads with MiXCR anew, one entry per CDR3 protein. The sample holds 100,000 to 150,000 distinct CDR3 sequences; 7% to 10% are singletons and the top ten take about 9.4%. Sequencing was carried out using PBMCs. The receptors were sampled from a human donor in good health (CMV status not recorded). Some clones in this sample may be carry-over from other donors' samples.

This clonotype has at least ten counts. This rearrangement joins TRBV19 to TRBJ1-1; D is unclear. Trimming left V 0 bases short and J 0 bases short, with 8 bases between. Germline values: CDR1 LNHDA, CDR2 SQIVND (reference sequence). The CDR3 runs to 15 residues. The CDR3 DNA reads TGTGCCAGTAGTATAGATCTTCGTTTGAACACTGAAGCTTTCTTT. Amino acid sequence: CASSIDLRLNTEAFF.

The V gene is TRBV10-3, the J gene TRBJ2-5, with D perhaps matching TRBD2 (6 bases). Per the germline V gene, CDR1 is ENHRY and CDR2 is SYGVKD. V lost 3 bases to trimming and J lost 2 bases, with 19 bases between them. The CDR3 totals 17 residues. CDR3 nucleotides: TGTGCCATCAGTGATCTGGGGAACGCGGGACCTCAAGAGACCCAGTACTTC. This gives the protein CAISDLGNAGPQETQYF.

This clonotype came up a few times. The chain employs TRBV20-1 and TRBJ2-5, with 7 nucleotides matching TRBD1. Germline CDR1 and CDR2: DFQATT and SNEGSKA (reference sequence). Losses at the gene ends were 2 bases for V and 1 base for J; bases not matched to a gene: 4. This CDR3 contains 14 residues. The CDR3: CSARTGTAQETQYF. CDR3 sequence (DNA): TGCAGTGCTAGAACCGGGACAGCCCAAGAGACCCAGTACTTC.

This clonotype was seen repeatedly, ten times or more. The gene calls are TRBV28 and TRBJ1-2, with TRBD1 identical over 7 bases. Germline lookup yields CDR1 MDHEN and CDR2 SYDVKM. CDR3 length: 12 amino acids. Losses at the gene ends were 6 bases for V and 4 bases for J; bases not matched to a gene: 2. CDR3 DNA sequence: TGTGCCAGCAGAACAGGGGTCTATGGCTACACCTTC. Residues: CASRTGVYGYTF.

This clonotype occurred many times. The V and J genes are TRBV28 and TRBJ1-6, with no clear D. CDR1 is MDHEN and CDR2 is SYDVKM in the germline V gene. Trimming pared 5 bases from V and 4 bases from J, leaving 18 bases between. This CDR3 has 17 amino acids. As DNA, the CDR3 is TGTGCCAGCAGTACCCCCGATTCCGGCTTATATAATTCACCCCTCCACTTT. Translation gives CASSTPDSGLYNSPLHF.

This clonotype appeared many times. The V call is TRBV28, the J call TRBJ2-5; weak D call: TRBD1 (5 bases). The germline gives CDR1 MDHEN, CDR2 SYDVKM. The CDR3 is 13 residues long. The germline V and J ends were trimmed by 5 bases and 7 bases, with 14 bases remaining between them. Here the CDR3 reads CASSKTGLATQYF. The CDR3 DNA is TGTGCCAGCAGTAAAACAGGATTGGCGACCCAGTACTTC.

Ten or more counts support this clonotype. This chain uses TRBV7-2 with TRBJ2-5; 7 bases fit TRBD2. CDR3 length: 16 residues. V dropped 0 bases and J dropped 0; count of bases not matched to a gene: 4. Germline CDR1 reads SGHTA; CDR2 reads FQGNSA. In DNA form, the CDR3 reads TGTGCCAGCAGCTTAGCCCGCGCGGGGGACCAAGAGACCCAGTACTTC. This gives the protein CASSLARAGDQETQYF.

There are many counts of this clonotype. The chain carries TRBV28 and TRBJ2-7; 7 nucleotides agree with TRBD1. The CDR3 contains 13 residues. Looked up from germline, CDR1 is MDHEN and CDR2 is SYDVKM. The V and J ends lost 5 bases and 0 bases, in that order; junction bases with no gene match: 1. Here the CDR3 reads CASSGTVSYEQYF. The CDR3 nucleotides are TGTGCCAGCAGTGGGACAGTCTCCTACGAGCAGTACTTC.

The gene calls are TRBV2 and TRBJ1-5; maybe TRBD1 (6 bases). This CDR3 has 13 amino acids. The V gene's germline CDR1 is SNHLY and CDR2 FYNNEI. Trimming took off 6 bases at V and 9 bases at J, with 15 bases between the two ends. CDR3 nucleotide sequence: TGTGCCAGCAGCCGGGACACGGTACCGCCCCAGCATTTT. It translates to CASSRDTVPPQHF.

This clonotype was detected many times. This chain links TRBV19 with TRBJ1-1; no reliable D call. CDR3 length: 14 amino acids. The V and J ends lost 1 base and 6 bases respectively, with 12 bases between them. CDR1 is LNHDA and CDR2 is SQIVND in the germline V gene (reference sequence). CDR3 residues: CASSIVGRTAEAFF. The CDR3 region has the DNA TGTGCCAGTAGTATAGTCGGCAGAACCGCTGAAGCTTTCTTT.

This clonotype has a handful of counts. The rearrangement joins TRBV5-4 to TRBJ1-4, with a weak D call TRBD1 (5 bases). V was clipped by 4 bases and J by 8 bases, with 15 bases between them. The CDR3 totals 14 residues. Germline-derived CDR1 and CDR2 are SGHNT and YYREEE (reference sequence). CDR3 DNA: TGTGCCAGCAGCGAAGACAGCTACGCCGAAAAACTGTTTTTT. Translation gives CASSEDSYAEKLFF. Complete variable domain (other parts from reference TRBV5-4 and TRBJ1-4): ETGVTQSPTHLIKTRGQQVTLRCSSQSGHNTVSWYQQALGQGPQFIFQYYREEENGRGNFPPRFSGLQFPNYSSELNVNALELDDSALYLCASSEDSYAEKLFFGSGTQLSVL.

This clonotype was detected ten times or more. The rearrangement joins TRBV7-2 to TRBJ2-5; no clear D. The CDR3 consists of 12 residues. V was trimmed by 5 bases and J by 4 bases, leaving 8 bases between them. Germline V lookup: CDR1 SGHTA, CDR2 FQGNSA. CDR3 residues: CASSPKRETQYF. In DNA, the CDR3 is TGTGCCAGCAGCCCGAAGCGAGAGACCCAGTACTTC.

Only a few counts were recorded for this clonotype. The chain carries TRBV6-8 and TRBJ2-1; D may be TRBD1 (5 bases). CDR1 MNHGY and CDR2 SAAAGT come from the germline V gene. CDR3 length equals 14 residues. V lost 0 bases, J lost 7 bases, and 10 bases lay in between. CDR3 residues: CASSYSSGANEQFF. CDR3 coding DNA: TGTGCCAGCAGTTACTCGAGTGGGGCGAATGAGCAGTTCTTC.

In this sample, this clonotype turned up a few times. It is unclear where the CDR3 begins or ends on the DNA, so no DNA is shown, and the CDR3 is as TCRdb lists it. The chain joins TRBV20-1 to TRBJ2-1; the DNA was not compared with TRBD2, the D call given in the table. The CDR3 has 13 residues if both end residues are counted. CDR1 and CDR2 (germline): DFQATT, SNEGSKA (reference sequence). CDR3 sequence: CSARVGGGANLFF.

The V call is TRBV20-1, the J call TRBJ2-7; no definite D call. This CDR3 spans 11 amino acids. CDR1 is DFQATT, CDR2 SNEGSKA, per germline (reference sequence). Trimming took off 3 bases at V and 3 bases at J, with 6 bases between the two ends. The CDR3 is CSASPLYEQYF. The CDR3 nucleotides read TGCAGTGCTAGCCCCCTCTACGAGCAGTACTTC.

This clonotype was picked up many times. V and J are TRBV20-1 and TRBJ2-7; tentatively, D is TRBD2 (6 bases). Trimming cost V 0 bases and J 4 bases, with 16 bases left between them. In germline, CDR1 is DFQATT, CDR2 SNEGSKA (reference sequence). The CDR3 length is 15 residues. The CDR3 coding sequence is TGCAGTGCTAGAGATCCCGGGAGAAGGGGATACGAGCAGTACTTC. Translating it yields CSARDPGRRGYEQYF.

This clonotype was counted at least ten times. This chain uses TRBV7-2 with TRBJ1-1; D is undetermined. This CDR3 has 16 residues. V lost 0 bases and J lost 0, with 11 bases in between. Germline V gives CDR1 SGHTA, CDR2 FQGNSA. CDR3 in DNA: TGTGCCAGCAGCTTAGCTGGACCGATTATGAACACTGAAGCTTTCTTT. Residues: CASSLAGPIMNTEAFF.

This clonotype was counted only a few times. This chain links TRBV5-6 with TRBJ2-5; 9 bases agree with TRBD1. CDR3 length: 15 amino acids. CDR1 is SGHDT and CDR2 is YYEEEE in the germline V gene. Unmatched junction bases numbered 7, after V lost 3 bases and J lost 4 bases. Here the CDR3 DNA reads TGTGCCAGCAGCTCGACAGGACAGGGGCGAGAGACCCAGTACTTC. As protein: CASSSTGQGRETQYF.

This clonotype occurred many times. The rearrangement joins TRBV12-3 or TRBV12-4 to TRBJ2-1, with D hard to call. V was trimmed by 6 bases and J by 5 bases, leaving 5 bases between them. The CDR3 spans 11 residues. As DNA, the CDR3 is TGTGCCAGCAGATTAAACAATGAGCAGTTCTTC. It codes for CASRLNNEQFF.

As concerns this clonotype: Given a much more abundant clone one base away, this may be a read error. The V gene is TRBV12-3 or TRBV12-4, the J gene TRBJ2-7; TRBD2 might be the D (5 bases). The CDR3 is 13 residues long. CDR3 DNA sequence: TGTGCCAACAGTTTCCGACGGGGTCCAGAGCAGTACTTC. Its translation is CANSFRRGPEQYF.